This T cell receptor (beta chain) originates from a study of response to subunit inactivated influenza vaccine. Via MiXCR, TCRdb re-called the RT-PCR reads, giving one row per CDR3 protein. This table has almost 250,000 distinct CDR3 sequences, roughly an eighth appearing once. CDR3 length: 17 residues. Trimming stripped 3 bases from V and 5 bases from J, with 23 bases between. Looked up from germline, CDR1 is SGHRS and CDR2 is YFSETQ. This clonotype was observed many times. Its cognate antigen is unknown. Findings and limits, study-wide: Each seasonal flu vaccination may recruit only limited new T cells, authors suggested.

The V call is TRBV5-1, the J call TRBJ2-5; D is undetermined. Sequencing used non-naive T cells sorted from PBMCs, obtained around two weeks before vaccination. This TCR derives from a man aged 50-60 years who received an inactivated influenza vaccine. This CDR3 is CASSSTSALDGRETQYF. Here the CDR3 DNA reads TGCGCCAGCAGCTCTACCTCCGCCCTGGACGGGCGGGAGACCCAGTACTTC.